The 20 T cell receptor beta chains below were found in one sample sequenced in a study of blood T cell repertoires in COVID-19. Profiled with immunoSEQ multiplex PCR; TCRdb holds only in-frame clones, not every one. The data show hundreds of thousands of clones, 85% to 90% seen once. Sequencing input: peripheral blood. The source is a woman in her 30s with acute or convalescent COVID-19.

This clone came up once. The gene calls are TRBV7-8 and TRBJ2-1, with D tentatively TRBD1 (6 bases). Germline V lookup: CDR1 SGHVS, CDR2 FQNEAQ. V gave up 1 base and J gave up 7 bases, with 14 bases separating them. This CDR3 region has 15 residues. The CDR3 sequence: CASSLGADTGNEQFF. CDR3 nucleotides: TGTGCCAGCAGCTTAGGGGCCGACACAGGGAATGAGCAGTTCTTC. The full variable domain, its missing parts supplied by reference TRBV7-8 and TRBJ2-1, is GAGVSQSPRYKVAKRGQDVALRCDPISGHVSLFWYQQALGQGPEFLTYFQNEAQLDKSGLPSDRFFAERPEGSVSTLKIQRTQQEDSAVYLCASSLGADTGNEQFFGPGTRLTVL.

The CDR3 reads CASSPYVPESTGELFF. DNA of the CDR3: TGTGCCAGCTCACCATACGTCCCGGAGAGCACCGGGGAGCTGTTTTTT. This chain connects TRBV18 to TRBJ2-2; D unclear. V lost 2 bases to trimming and J lost 4 bases, with 14 bases between them. The germline V gene has CDR1 KGHSH and CDR2 LQKENI. The CDR3 runs to 16 residues. The variable domain in full, with the rest retrieved from reference TRBV18 and TRBJ2-2, is NAGVMQNPRHLVRRRGQEARLRCSPMKGHSHVYWYRQLPEEGLKFMVYLQKENIIDESGMPKERFSAEFPKEGPSILRIQQVVRGDSAAYFCASSPYVPESTGELFFGEGSRLTVL.

This chain uses TRBV18 with TRBJ2-1; no reliable D call. This CDR3 comprises 13 residues. The germline V gene has CDR1 KGHSH and CDR2 LQKENI. V lost 3 bases and J lost 9, with 12 bases in between. This chain's CDR3 is CASSPPTSGEQFF. The CDR3 nucleotides are TGTGCCAGCTCACCCCCCACCTCGGGTGAGCAGTTCTTC. Using reference TRBV18 and TRBJ2-1 for the parts outside the CDR3, the full variable domain is NAGVMQNPRHLVRRRGQEARLRCSPMKGHSHVYWYRQLPEEGLKFMVYLQKENIIDESGMPKERFSAEFPKEGPSILRIQQVVRGDSAAYFCASSPPTSGEQFFGPGTRLTVL.

This clone was seen more than once but under ten times. The chain is built from TRBV4-1 and TRBJ2-5; perhaps TRBD2 as D (5 bases). The CDR3 is made up of 14 amino acids. V was cut by 1 base and J by 5 bases, with 11 bases left in between. The germline V gene encodes CDR1 MGHRA and CDR2 YSYEKL. CDR3 sequence (DNA): TGCGCCAGCAGCCAAGCGGGGTTGAAGGAGACCCAGTACTTC. Its protein is CASSQAGLKETQYF.

This clone was detected once. The chain links TRBV3-1 (or the pseudogene TRBV3-2) to TRBJ1-1, with 9 bases fitting TRBD1. The CDR3 length is 19 residues. The germline V gene encodes CDR1 LGHDT and CDR2 YNNKEL (reference sequence). The V and J ends lost 1 base and 6 bases, in that order; junction bases with no gene match: 18. CDR3 amino acids: CASSQAIKIPGQGKAEAFF. The CDR3 region has the DNA TGTGCCAGCAGCCAAGCTATCAAGATCCCGGGACAGGGAAAGGCTGAAGCTTTCTTT.

The rearrangement joins TRBV11-3 to TRBJ2-3, with 8 bases that match TRBD2. Losses at the gene ends were 5 bases for V and 3 bases for J; bases not matched to a gene: 16. CDR1 and CDR2 from the germline V gene are SGHNT and YENEEA. The CDR3 covers 18 residues. The CDR3 bases are TGTGCCAGCAGCCACCGCGCGCGGGGGGCACTTCGGACAGATACGCAGTATTTT. It codes for CASSHRARGALRTDTQYF.

The rearrangement joins TRBV4-1 to TRBJ2-7, with TRBD1 matching 8 bases. The CDR3 spans 17 residues. Germline V lookup: CDR1 MGHRA, CDR2 YSYEKL. V lost 1 base, J lost 1 base, and 9 bases stayed unmatched. The CDR3 is CASSQGRTGQSSYEQYF. DNA of the CDR3: TGCGCCAGCAGCCAAGGGAGGACAGGGCAATCTTCCTACGAGCAGTACTTC.

The V gene is TRBV2, the J gene TRBJ1-2, with 9 bases that match TRBD1. V shed 6 bases and J 3 bases; nucleotides not matched to a gene: 5. Germline V CDR1 and CDR2: SNHLY, FYNNEI. The CDR3 is made up of 14 amino acids. This CDR3 reads CASSGTGWDYGYTF. In DNA, the CDR3 is TGTGCCAGCAGCGGGACAGGGTGGGACTATGGCTACACCTTC.

V and J are TRBV11-3 and TRBJ2-2; D not certain. The germline V gene encodes CDR1 SGHNT and CDR2 YENEEA. V was cut by 5 bases and J by 6 bases, with 7 bases left in between. The length of the CDR3 is 12 residues. This CDR3 reads CASSPAAGELFF. CDR3 in DNA: TGTGCCAGCAGCCCCGCGGCCGGGGAGCTGTTTTTT. Filled out from reference TRBV11-3 and TRBJ2-2, the complete variable domain reads EAGVVQSPRYKIIEKKQPVAFWCNPISGHNTLYWYLQNLGQGPELLIRYENEEAVDDSQLPKDRFSAERLKGVDSTLKIQPAELGDSAVYLCASSPAAGELFFGEGSRLTVL.

This clone was observed a few times. V gene TRBV7-9 combines with J gene TRBJ1-4; unclear D gene. The CDR3 has 15 residues. V was pared by 1 base and J by 3 bases, with 9 bases between. Germline V gene lookup returns CDR1 SEHNR and CDR2 FQNEAQ (reference sequence). The CDR3 loop reads CASSLGAAPNEKLFF. The CDR3 DNA sequence: TGTGCCAGCAGCTTAGGGGCAGCTCCTAATGAAAAACTGTTTTTT.

V is TRBV4-1 and J is TRBJ2-7; TRBD2 matches at 10 bases. Germline V lookup: CDR1 MGHRA, CDR2 YSYEKL. V was pared by 1 base and J by 4 bases, with 7 bases of the junction left unmatched. CDR3 length: 16 amino acids. CDR3 DNA: TGCGCCAGCAGCCAAGTATCCCTAGCGGGGGTGTACGAGCAGTACTTC. Translated: CASSQVSLAGVYEQYF.

The chain combines TRBV3-1 (or the pseudogene TRBV3-2) with TRBJ1-6; the D is unclear. The V and J ends lost 0 bases and 7 bases respectively, with 10 bases between them. Germline V gives CDR1 LGHDT, CDR2 YNNKEL (reference sequence). The CDR3 length is 15 residues. CDR3 nucleotide sequence: TGTGCCAGCAGCCAAGAGACTGGGTTAAATTCACCCCTCCACTTT. Translation: CASSQETGLNSPLHF.

The V and J genes are TRBV10-1 and TRBJ2-1, with D maybe TRBD2 (8 bases). V was shortened by 7 bases and J by 8 bases, with 24 bases between the two germline ends. This CDR3 has 16 amino acids. Germline loops: CDR1 WNHNN, CDR2 SYGVQD (reference sequence). The CDR3 DNA sequence: TGCGCCAGCAACAGGGGTGTCGGGGGGGCCAAGGATGAGCAGTTCTTC. Encoded protein: CASNRGVGGAKDEQFF.

The chain joins TRBV21-1 to TRBJ1-1; the table's D call of TRBD1 was not tested on the DNA. TRBV21-1 constitutes a pseudogene. CDR3 length: 17 amino acids. The CDR3 nucleotides are TGTGCCAGCAGCTCCTACTTCGGTGGGGGCGGTAATACTGAAGCTTTCTTT. It codes for CASSSYFGGGGNTEAFF.

This chain joins TRBV4-1 and TRBJ2-3, with 8 positions matching TRBD1. There are 15 residues in the CDR3. Germline-derived CDR1 and CDR2 are MGHRA and YSYEKL. V shed 3 bases and J 0 bases; nucleotides not matched to a gene: 2. The CDR3 region has the DNA TGCGCCAGCAGCCACGGACAGGGAAGCACAGATACGCAGTATTTT. This encodes CASSHGQGSTDTQYF.

J is TRBJ2-7 and V is TRBV4-1; 10 bases match TRBD2. Germline loops: CDR1 MGHRA, CDR2 YSYEKL. Trimming removed 1 base from V and 6 bases from J; junction bases left unmatched: 12. There are 17 residues in the CDR3. This CDR3 reads CASSQALAGDLQLEQYF. DNA for the CDR3: TGCGCCAGCAGCCAAGCCCTAGCGGGGGACCTCCAACTCGAGCAGTACTTC.

This clone turned up a few times. In the same sample, other DNA sequences code for this CDR3. The chain carries TRBV5-5 and TRBJ2-5; 9 positions match TRBD1. J was trimmed by 4 bases and V by 4 bases; bases with no gene match: 11. Germline CDR1 SGHKS, CDR2 YYEKEE (reference sequence). CDR3 size: 16 residues. CDR3 sequence: CASSLTTGGGRETQYF. CDR3 bases: TGTGCCAGCAGCCTAACTACAGGGGGCGGACGAGAGACCCAGTACTTC.

The chain joins TRBV30 to TRBJ2-2; maybe TRBD1 (5 bases). Trimming pared 4 bases from V and 6 bases from J, leaving 9 bases between. Germline CDR1 and CDR2: GTSNPN and SVGIG (reference sequence). The CDR3 covers 12 residues. CDR3 in amino acids: CAWIPGSGELFF. CDR3 nucleotide sequence: TGTGCCTGGATTCCAGGGTCCGGGGAGCTGTTTTTT.

This clone was picked up one time. This CDR3 reads CAEGQGVNSYEQYF. CDR3 DNA: TGTGCCGAGGGACAGGGGGTAAACTCCTACGAGCAGTACTTC. The chain combines TRBV24-1 with TRBJ2-7; 11 bases are shared with TRBD1. The CDR3 is 14 residues long. The J segment lost 0 bases and the V segment lost 12 bases, leaving 6 bases of the junction unmatched. CDR1 KGHDR and CDR2 SFDVKD come from the germline V gene.

V usage is TRBV7-9 and J usage is TRBJ1-3; 8 nucleotides match TRBD1. The CDR3 is made up of 13 amino acids. Germline V gene sequence: CDR1 SEHNR, CDR2 FQNEAQ (reference sequence). The J segment lost 7 bases and the V segment lost 3 bases, leaving 2 bases of the junction unmatched. CDR3 nucleotides: TGTGCCAGCAGCTTGGACAGGGAGAACACCATATATTTT. It is translated as CASSLDRENTIYF.